The present entry profiles one TCR beta chain with its context. This sample was included in a study of blood T cell repertoires in COVID-19. The germline CDR1 and CDR2 sequences are SGHTA and FQGNSA. Trimming left V 5 bases short and J 2 bases short, with 6 bases between. CDR3 length: 13 residues. In the authors' workflow: Reference gene primer amplification gave estimated nucleated cell counts. Repertoires were generated with immunoSEQ multiplex PCR, while TCRdb's copy carries only in-frame clones and drops some. V and J calls and clone size follow that table, whereas D and trimming were derived from the DNA. This table holds roughly 130,000 clones, 75% to 90% found once.

The TCR originated in a man aged 35 to 55 with acute or convalescent COVID-19. The V gene is TRBV7-2, the J gene TRBJ1-4; no clear D gene. Specimen: peripheral blood. The CDR3 loop is CASSPGTNEKLFF. CDR3 nucleotide sequence: TGTGCCAGCAGCCCCGGGACTAATGAAAAACTGTTTTTT.